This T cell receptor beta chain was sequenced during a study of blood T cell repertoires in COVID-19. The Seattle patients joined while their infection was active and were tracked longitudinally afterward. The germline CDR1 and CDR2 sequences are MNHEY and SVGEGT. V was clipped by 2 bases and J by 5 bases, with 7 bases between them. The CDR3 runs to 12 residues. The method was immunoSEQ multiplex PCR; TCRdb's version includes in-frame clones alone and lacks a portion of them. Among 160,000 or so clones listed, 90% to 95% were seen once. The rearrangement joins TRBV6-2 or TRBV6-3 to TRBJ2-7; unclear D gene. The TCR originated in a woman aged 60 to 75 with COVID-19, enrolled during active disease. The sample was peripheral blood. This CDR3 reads CASSYRSDEQYF. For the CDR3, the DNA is TGTGCCAGCAGTTACCGGTCGGACGAGCAGTACTTC.